This entry is about one T cell receptor beta chain. Its target is not known. This record belongs to a study of T cell responses to AZD1222 COVID-19 vaccine. Study-level findings and limits: Repertoires were obtained solely post-peak T cell response.

Sequencing used immunoSEQ multiplex PCR; TCRdb keeps in-frame clones, though not all of them. The sample contains around 130,000 clones, just over 85% of which appear only once. The V and J ends lost 4 bases and 0 bases respectively, with 11 bases between them. The CDR3 is made up of 15 amino acids. Germline V CDR1 and CDR2: SGDLS, YYNGEE. This receptor was identified in an adult in good health. The rearrangement joins TRBV9 to TRBJ2-1; D perhaps matches TRBD2 (5 bases). The specimen comprised peripheral blood, sampled on day 0 of AZD1222 vaccination. CDR3 sequence reads: CASSPDLSSYNEQFF. CDR3 nucleotide sequence: TGTGCCAGCAGCCCGGACTTGAGCTCCTACAATGAGCAGTTCTTC.